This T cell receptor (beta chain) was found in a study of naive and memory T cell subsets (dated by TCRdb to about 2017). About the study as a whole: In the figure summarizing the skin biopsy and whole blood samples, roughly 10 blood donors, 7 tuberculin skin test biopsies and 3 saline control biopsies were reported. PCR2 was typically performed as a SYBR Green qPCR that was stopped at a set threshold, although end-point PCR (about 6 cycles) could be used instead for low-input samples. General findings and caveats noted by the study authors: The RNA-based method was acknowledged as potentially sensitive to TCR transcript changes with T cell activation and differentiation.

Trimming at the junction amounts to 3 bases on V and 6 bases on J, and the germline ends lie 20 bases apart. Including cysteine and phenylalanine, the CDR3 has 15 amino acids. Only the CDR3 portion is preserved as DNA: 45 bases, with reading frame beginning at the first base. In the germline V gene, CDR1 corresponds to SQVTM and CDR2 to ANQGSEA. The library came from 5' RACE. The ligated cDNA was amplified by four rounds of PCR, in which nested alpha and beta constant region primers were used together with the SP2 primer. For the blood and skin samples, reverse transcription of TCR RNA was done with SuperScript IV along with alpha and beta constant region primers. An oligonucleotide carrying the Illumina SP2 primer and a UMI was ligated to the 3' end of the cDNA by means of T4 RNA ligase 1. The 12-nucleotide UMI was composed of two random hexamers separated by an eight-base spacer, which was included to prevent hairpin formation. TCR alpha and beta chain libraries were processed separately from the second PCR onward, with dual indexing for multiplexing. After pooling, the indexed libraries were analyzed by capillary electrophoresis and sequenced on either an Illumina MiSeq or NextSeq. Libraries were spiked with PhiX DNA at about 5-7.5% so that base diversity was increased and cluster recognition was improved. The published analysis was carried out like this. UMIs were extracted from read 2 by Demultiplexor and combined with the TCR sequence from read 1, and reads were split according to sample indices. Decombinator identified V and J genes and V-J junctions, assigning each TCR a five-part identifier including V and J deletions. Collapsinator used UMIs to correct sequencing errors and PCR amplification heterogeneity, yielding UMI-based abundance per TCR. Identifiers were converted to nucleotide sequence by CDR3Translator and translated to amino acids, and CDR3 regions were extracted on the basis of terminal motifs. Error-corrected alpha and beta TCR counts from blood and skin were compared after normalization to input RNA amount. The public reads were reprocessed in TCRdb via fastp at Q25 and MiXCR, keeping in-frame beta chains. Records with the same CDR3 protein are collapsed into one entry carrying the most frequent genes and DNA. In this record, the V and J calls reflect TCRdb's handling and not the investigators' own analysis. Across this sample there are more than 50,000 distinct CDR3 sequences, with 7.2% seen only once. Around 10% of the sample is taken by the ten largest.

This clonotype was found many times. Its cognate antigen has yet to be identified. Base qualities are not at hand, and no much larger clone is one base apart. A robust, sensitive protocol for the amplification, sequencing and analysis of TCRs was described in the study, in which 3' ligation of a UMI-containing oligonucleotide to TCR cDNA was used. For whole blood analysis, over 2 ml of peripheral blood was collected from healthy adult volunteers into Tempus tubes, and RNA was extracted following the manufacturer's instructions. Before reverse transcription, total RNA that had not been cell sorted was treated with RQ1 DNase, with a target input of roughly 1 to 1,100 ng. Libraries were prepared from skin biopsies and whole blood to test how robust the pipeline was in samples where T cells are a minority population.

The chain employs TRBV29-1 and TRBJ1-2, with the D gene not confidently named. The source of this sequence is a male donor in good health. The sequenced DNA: TGCAGCGTTGAGATAGGCCCTCCAGAAACCGATGGCTACACCTTC. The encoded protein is CSVEIGPPETDGYTF.